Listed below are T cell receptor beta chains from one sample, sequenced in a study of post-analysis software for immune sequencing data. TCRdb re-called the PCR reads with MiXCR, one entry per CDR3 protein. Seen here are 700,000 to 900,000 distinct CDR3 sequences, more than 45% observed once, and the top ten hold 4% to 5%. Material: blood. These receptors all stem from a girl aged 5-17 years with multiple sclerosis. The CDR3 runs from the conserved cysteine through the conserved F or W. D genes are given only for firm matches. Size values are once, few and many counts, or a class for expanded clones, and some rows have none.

CDR3nt: TGCAGCGTCCGGGAAGGTCGTAGGGGCACTGAAGCTTTCTTT
CDR3aa: CSVREGRRGTEAFF
d_gene: .
v_gene: TRBV29-1
j_gene: TRBJ1-1
len: 14
abundance: .

CDR3nt: TGTGCCAGCAGTTTCATAGCGAGCGGGCAGTACTTC
CDR3aa: CASSFIASGQYF
d_gene: .
v_gene: TRBV2
j_gene: TRBJ2-5
len: 12
abundance: .

CDR3nt: TGCGCCAGCAGCCAAGGGGGACACCCCCAGTACAATGAGCAGTTCTTC
CDR3aa: CASSQGGHPQYNEQFF
d_gene: .
v_gene: TRBV4-3
j_gene: TRBJ2-1
len: 16
abundance: few

CDR3nt: TGTGCCAGCAGCTTGCGGCCCTTGGGCGCCTACAATGAGCAGTTCTTC
CDR3aa: CASSLRPLGAYNEQFF
d_gene: .
v_gene: TRBV11-1
j_gene: TRBJ2-1
len: 16
abundance: .

CDR3nt: TGTGCCAGCAGTCCGCCGGGGTTGAGCTATGGCTACACCTTC
CDR3aa: CASSPPGLSYGYTF
d_gene: .
v_gene: TRBV27
j_gene: TRBJ1-2
len: 14
abundance: .

CDR3nt: TGCAGCGTTGTTCAGGTCTACGAGCAGTACTTC
CDR3aa: CSVVQVYEQYF
d_gene: .
v_gene: TRBV29-1
j_gene: TRBJ2-7
len: 11
abundance: .

CDR3nt: TGTGCCAGCAGGTTTCGGGAGGGCCGTGCCGAGCAGTACTTC
CDR3aa: CASRFREGRAEQYF
d_gene: TRBD2
v_gene: TRBV12-3/TRBV12-4
j_gene: TRBJ2-7
len: 14
abundance: .

CDR3nt: TGTGCCAGCAGTGAAACGACTCTCCACAATGGGCAGTTCTTC
CDR3aa: CASSETTLHNGQFF
d_gene: .
v_gene: TRBV6-1
j_gene: TRBJ2-1
len: 14
abundance: .

CDR3nt: TGTGCCAGCAGTTTAGAGACTAGCGGCACAGATACGCAGTATTTT
CDR3aa: CASSLETSGTDTQYF
d_gene: TRBD2
v_gene: TRBV28
j_gene: TRBJ2-3
len: 15
abundance: .

CDR3nt: TGTGCCAGCAGCCCGGACAGATACCAAGAGACCCAGTACTTC
CDR3aa: CASSPDRYQETQYF
d_gene: .
v_gene: TRBV3-1
j_gene: TRBJ2-5
len: 14
abundance: few

CDR3nt: TGTGCCAGCAGCCCCCGTAGGCAGACTAGCACAGATACGCAGTATTTT
CDR3aa: CASSPRRQTSTDTQYF
d_gene: .
v_gene: TRBV7-9
j_gene: TRBJ2-3
len: 16
abundance: .

CDR3nt: TGTGCCAGCAGTTTAGGGACTAGCGGACGTCAGCCTACAGATACGCAGTATTTT
CDR3aa: CASSLGTSGRQPTDTQYF
d_gene: TRBD2
v_gene: TRBV28
j_gene: TRBJ2-3
len: 18
abundance: .

CDR3nt: TGTGCCAGTTTGAAAGGGGGCTCGGGGGAGCAGTACTTC
CDR3aa: CASLKGGSGEQYF
d_gene: .
v_gene: TRBV6-5
j_gene: TRBJ2-5
len: 13
abundance: .

CDR3nt: TGCGCCAGCAGCTTGTGGCTGGGGAGCTCCTACGAGCAGTACTTC
CDR3aa: CASSLWLGSSYEQYF
d_gene: .
v_gene: TRBV5-1
j_gene: TRBJ2-7
len: 15
abundance: .

CDR3nt: TGTGCCAGCAGTCTCAGGGGGAGAGTGGATCAGCCCCAGCATTTT
CDR3aa: CASSLRGRVDQPQHF
d_gene: TRBD1
v_gene: TRBV12-3/TRBV12-4
j_gene: TRBJ1-5
len: 15
abundance: .

CDR3nt: TGTGCCAGCAGCGTAGTAGCAGCCCTCCAAGAGACCCAGTACTTC
CDR3aa: CASSVVAALQETQYF
d_gene: .
v_gene: TRBV9
j_gene: TRBJ2-5
len: 15
abundance: .

CDR3nt: TGTGCCAGCAGCTCCCCGGACAGCCACGAGCAGTACTTC
CDR3aa: CASSSPDSHEQYF
d_gene: .
v_gene: TRBV7-9
j_gene: TRBJ2-7
len: 13
abundance: .

CDR3nt: TGTGCCAGCAGCGTAGGGCTAGCCGTCGCCTACGAGCAGTACTTC
CDR3aa: CASSVGLAVAYEQYF
d_gene: .
v_gene: TRBV9
j_gene: TRBJ2-7
len: 15
abundance: .

CDR3nt: TGTGCCAGCAGCTTAGATCGCCCACTAGCGGGAGAGGGCAATGAGCAGTTCTTC
CDR3aa: CASSLDRPLAGEGNEQFF
d_gene: TRBD2
v_gene: TRBV7-8
j_gene: TRBJ2-1
len: 18
abundance: .

CDR3nt: TGTGCCAGCAGCGCTACAGGGGCCCGCTACGAGCAGTACTTC
CDR3aa: CASSATGARYEQYF
d_gene: TRBD1
v_gene: TRBV13
j_gene: TRBJ2-7
len: 14
abundance: few

CDR3nt: TGTGCCACCCGTCCGGAACCCTCCTACAATGAGCAGTTCTTC
CDR3aa: CATRPEPSYNEQFF
d_gene: .
v_gene: TRBV5-4
j_gene: TRBJ2-1
len: 14
abundance: .

CDR3nt: TGTGCCAGCAGTCCTTCGGGCGCCTCCTACAATGAGCAGTTCTTC
CDR3aa: CASSPSGASYNEQFF
d_gene: .
v_gene: TRBV7-3
j_gene: TRBJ2-1
len: 15
abundance: .

CDR3nt: TGCAGTGCTTTAGGACTAGCGGGCAAAAATGAGCAGTTCTTC
CDR3aa: CSALGLAGKNEQFF
d_gene: TRBD2
v_gene: TRBV20-1
j_gene: TRBJ2-1
len: 14
abundance: few

CDR3nt: TGCAGTGCCCCCCGTGGACTAGCGGGAGCCGAGCAGTACTTC
CDR3aa: CSAPRGLAGAEQYF
d_gene: TRBD2
v_gene: TRBV20-1
j_gene: TRBJ2-7
len: 14
abundance: .

CDR3nt: TGTGCCAGCAGCCCAAAACTTAGCGGGAGGTACACCGGGGAGCTGTTTTTT
CDR3aa: CASSPKLSGRYTGELFF
d_gene: TRBD2
v_gene: TRBV12-3/TRBV12-4
j_gene: TRBJ2-2
len: 17
abundance: few

CDR3nt: TGTGCCAGCAGCTTCCAAGGGAGTAGCGCGCAAGAGACCCAGTACTTC
CDR3aa: CASSFQGSSAQETQYF
d_gene: .
v_gene: TRBV3-1
j_gene: TRBJ2-5
len: 16
abundance: .

CDR3nt: TGTGCCAGCAGGCCTAGCGGGAACGTTGGGGGGTTGTACTTC
CDR3aa: CASRPSGNVGGLYF
d_gene: TRBD2
v_gene: TRBV9
j_gene: TRBJ2-5
len: 14
abundance: .

CDR3nt: TGTGCCAGCACCCCTCAGCCGGGGTTAAACACTGAAGCTTTCTTT
CDR3aa: CASTPQPGLNTEAFF
d_gene: .
v_gene: TRBV3-1
j_gene: TRBJ1-1
len: 15
abundance: .

CDR3nt: TGTGCCAGCAGTTTTTTCTCCAGTCCCTGGTACGAGCAGTACTTC
CDR3aa: CASSFFSSPWYEQYF
d_gene: .
v_gene: TRBV28
j_gene: TRBJ2-7
len: 15
abundance: .

CDR3nt: TGTGCCAGCAGACTTGACAGGGCCTCCAATCAGCCCCAGCATTTT
CDR3aa: CASRLDRASNQPQHF
d_gene: TRBD1
v_gene: TRBV19
j_gene: TRBJ1-5
len: 15
abundance: .

CDR3nt: TGCAGTGCAGCGGGAGGGAAGGTGGGCTCCTACGAGCAGTACTTC
CDR3aa: CSAAGGKVGSYEQYF
d_gene: TRBD2
v_gene: TRBV20-1
j_gene: TRBJ2-7
len: 15
abundance: .

CDR3nt: TGCAGCGTTGAAGGGAGGACAGGGGGCTCCTACAATGAGCAGTTCTTC
CDR3aa: CSVEGRTGGSYNEQFF
d_gene: TRBD1
v_gene: TRBV29-1
j_gene: TRBJ2-1
len: 16
abundance: .

CDR3nt: TGCAGTGCTAGAGGTTCTAGGGGAGGGCCCAACTACGCTGAAGCTTTCTTT
CDR3aa: CSARGSRGGPNYAEAFF
d_gene: .
v_gene: TRBV20-1
j_gene: TRBJ1-1
len: 17
abundance: .

CDR3nt: TGTGCCAGTGAGGGGCAGAAGCCTCAAATTCAGCCCCAGCATTTT
CDR3aa: CASEGQKPQIQPQHF
d_gene: .
v_gene: TRBV28
j_gene: TRBJ1-5
len: 15
abundance: few

CDR3nt: TGTGCCACCAGTGATTCGTACTCAGATACGCAGTATTTT
CDR3aa: CATSDSYSDTQYF
d_gene: .
v_gene: TRBV24-1
j_gene: TRBJ2-3
len: 13
abundance: .

CDR3nt: TGTGCCAGCAGTTACTCGAGGTGGGGCGAACAGTACTTC
CDR3aa: CASSYSRWGEQYF
d_gene: .
v_gene: TRBV6-5
j_gene: TRBJ2-4
len: 13
abundance: few

CDR3nt: TGTGCCAGCAGTCGCCAGACTAGCGGGAGAGGCTCCTACAATGAGCAGTTCTTC
CDR3aa: CASSRQTSGRGSYNEQFF
d_gene: TRBD2
v_gene: TRBV6-1
j_gene: TRBJ2-1
len: 18
abundance: few

CDR3nt: TGCAGCGTTGAAGATCTGGGCGGGGGGGCAGATACGCAGTATTTT
CDR3aa: CSVEDLGGGADTQYF
d_gene: TRBD2
v_gene: TRBV29-1
j_gene: TRBJ2-3
len: 15
abundance: .

CDR3nt: TGTGCCAGCAGTTTGGGGGGAGTCCACAATGAGCAGTTCTTC
CDR3aa: CASSLGGVHNEQFF
d_gene: .
v_gene: TRBV12-3/TRBV12-4
j_gene: TRBJ2-1
len: 14
abundance: .

CDR3nt: TGTGCCAGCAGCTTAGACCCCTCCCAGCGAGAACTCTCCTACGAGCAGTACTTC
CDR3aa: CASSLDPSQRELSYEQYF
d_gene: .
v_gene: TRBV7-2
j_gene: TRBJ2-7
len: 18
abundance: few

CDR3nt: TGTGCCAGCAGACACAACTTGGGGGGGCTATCCTACAATGAGCAGTTCTTC
CDR3aa: CASRHNLGGLSYNEQFF
d_gene: .
v_gene: TRBV6-1
j_gene: TRBJ2-1
len: 17
abundance: .

CDR3nt: TGCAGCGTGGCGGCAGTAGATACGCAGTATTTT
CDR3aa: CSVAAVDTQYF
d_gene: .
v_gene: TRBV29-1
j_gene: TRBJ2-3
len: 11
abundance: .

CDR3nt: TGTGCCACCAGCAGAGGGCCGCTAGCGGGAGGGCCTAGGACCGGGGAGCTGTTTTTT
CDR3aa: CATSRGPLAGGPRTGELFF
d_gene: TRBD2
v_gene: TRBV15
j_gene: TRBJ2-2
len: 19
abundance: .

CDR3nt: TGTGCCAGCAGTGTTCAAAGATGGCAACTGGAGACCCAGTACTTC
CDR3aa: CASSVQRWQLETQYF
d_gene: .
v_gene: TRBV6-1
j_gene: TRBJ2-5
len: 15
abundance: .

CDR3nt: TGTGCCAGCAGTCTAGAGACGGTTTCTGGCTACACCTTC
CDR3aa: CASSLETVSGYTF
d_gene: .
v_gene: TRBV28
j_gene: TRBJ1-2
len: 13
abundance: few

CDR3nt: TGTGCCAGCAGCCCTCCGGGGACAGGGAGATGCTACGAGCAGTACTTC
CDR3aa: CASSPPGTGRCYEQYF
d_gene: TRBD1
v_gene: TRBV7-3
j_gene: TRBJ2-7
len: 16
abundance: .

CDR3nt: TGCAGTGCCTACCGCCCAGGTAGCGGCCAAGAGACCCAGTACTTC
CDR3aa: CSAYRPGSGQETQYF
d_gene: .
v_gene: TRBV20-1
j_gene: TRBJ2-5
len: 15
abundance: few

CDR3nt: TGTGCCAGCAGCTTAGTTGGGGGGGGCCCCTCCGAGCAGTACTTC
CDR3aa: CASSLVGGGPSEQYF
d_gene: .
v_gene: TRBV7-9
j_gene: TRBJ2-7
len: 15
abundance: .

CDR3nt: TGTGCCAGCAGGCTCGGCGGAATGAACACTGAAGCTTTCTTT
CDR3aa: CASRLGGMNTEAFF
d_gene: .
v_gene: TRBV6-2/TRBV6-3
j_gene: TRBJ1-1
len: 14
abundance: .

CDR3nt: TGTGCCAGCAGTTACCTTTCGAAACTAGGCAAAGCGGAGACCCAGTACTTC
CDR3aa: CASSYLSKLGKAETQYF
d_gene: .
v_gene: TRBV6-6
j_gene: TRBJ2-5
len: 17
abundance: .

CDR3nt: TGTGCCAGCAGTGATCCGAACACTGAAGCTTTCTTT
CDR3aa: CASSDPNTEAFF
d_gene: .
v_gene: TRBV2
j_gene: TRBJ1-1
len: 12
abundance: .

CDR3nt: TGCAGTGCTAGAGGCCCAGACAGTAGCTCTGGCTACACCTTC
CDR3aa: CSARGPDSSSGYTF
d_gene: .
v_gene: TRBV20-1
j_gene: TRBJ1-2
len: 14
abundance: .

CDR3nt: TGCGCCAGCAGTGAAGAGTTAGGTGAAGCTTTCTTT
CDR3aa: CASSEELGEAFF
d_gene: .
v_gene: TRBV10-1
j_gene: TRBJ1-1
len: 12
abundance: .

CDR3nt: TGTGCCAGCAGTCTGCACTCCCTTGACAGGGGCGGTGGCTACACCTTC
CDR3aa: CASSLHSLDRGGGYTF
d_gene: TRBD1
v_gene: TRBV28
j_gene: TRBJ1-2
len: 16
abundance: .

CDR3nt: TGTGCCAGCAGCTTATCCCGGACTAGCCCTAAAGAGCAGTTCTTC
CDR3aa: CASSLSRTSPKEQFF
d_gene: TRBD2
v_gene: TRBV7-8
j_gene: TRBJ2-1
len: 15
abundance: .

CDR3nt: TGTGCCTGGACCCGGGACAGGGCATCTTGGAACACTGAAGCTTTCTTT
CDR3aa: CAWTRDRASWNTEAFF
d_gene: TRBD1
v_gene: TRBV30
j_gene: TRBJ1-1
len: 16
abundance: .

CDR3nt: TGTGCCAGCAGCTTAGTCCCGACTAGCGGGAGATCGAACACCGGGGAGCTGTTTTTT
CDR3aa: CASSLVPTSGRSNTGELFF
d_gene: TRBD2
v_gene: TRBV7-3
j_gene: TRBJ2-2
len: 19
abundance: .

CDR3nt: TGTGCCAGCAGCTTAACTGCTGGTGGGACCCAGTACTTC
CDR3aa: CASSLTAGGTQYF
d_gene: .
v_gene: TRBV7-2
j_gene: TRBJ2-5
len: 13
abundance: few

CDR3nt: TGTGCCAGCAAGGGTGTCGGCACTGAAGCTTTCTTT
CDR3aa: CASKGVGTEAFF
d_gene: .
v_gene: TRBV6-4
j_gene: TRBJ1-1
len: 12
abundance: .

CDR3nt: TGTGCTAGTGGTTTCGGTCCCAACGCCCGAGAAGCAGCAGAAACAGATACGCAGTATTTT
CDR3aa: CASGFGPNAREAAETDTQYF
d_gene: .
v_gene: TRBV12-5
j_gene: TRBJ2-3
len: 20
abundance: .